Listed below are T cell receptor beta chains from one sample, sequenced in a study of blood T cell repertoires in COVID-19. This table comes from immunoSEQ multiplex PCR, and its TCRdb copy is limited to in-frame clones, with some not included. This table holds about 150,000 clones, roughly 88% found once. Sequencing was done on a sample of peripheral blood. The origin of the receptors is a man in his sixties with COVID-19, enrolled during active disease. Both conserved end residues are trimmed from each CDR3. Each record gives: V gene, D gene, CDR3 protein. D genes are given only for firm matches.

TRBV30 | TRBD2 | AWAIAGVRSDTQY
TRBV29-1 | - | SVEDGGVLAKNIQY
TRBV30 | - | AWTKSGLYEQY
TRBV5-8 | - | ASSLRGYGNQPQH
TRBV28 | - | ASSLWAGSSGNTIY
TRBV4-2 | - | ASSQRGGIDQETQY
TRBV27 | TRBD2 | ASSLGGGRAYNEQF
TRBV7-2 | TRBD1 | ASSSGGAGTEAF
TRBV6-6 | - | ASSYTRPGNYEQY
TRBV4-2 | - | ASSQDRALRETQY
TRBV6-4 | - | ASSDELNSGNTIY
TRBV11-1 | - | ASSLGRSPINEQF
TRBV7-9 | - | ASSLISEAF
TRBV27 | - | ASSPDGGWETQH
TRBV6-1 | TRBD2 | ASSGGLAGGTGELF
TRBV11-3 | - | ASSLDGASVSYEQY
TRBV11-2 | - | ASSVGASLTEAF
TRBV5-8 | - | ASSRDSTAFNYGYT
TRBV6-5 | TRBD2 | ASSVGLAEETQY
TRBV6-5 | - | ASRRPADYTEAF
TRBV5-5 | - | ASSFGPSGGAEAF
TRBV19 | TRBD1 | ASSSLLGTGGTEAF
TRBV19 | TRBD2 | ASSSGAEQF
TRBV6-4 | - | ASSVQGGTGELF
TRBV30 | TRBD1 | AWSTGARTPLH
TRBV4-1 | - | ASSSGVTGANVLT
TRBV10-3 | TRBD1 | AISGDSGSPLH
TRBV19 | - | ASKQGPSTDTQY
TRBV7-2 | TRBD2 | ASSLRLAGGSTYNEQF
TRBV7-2 | TRBD1 | ASSLGSTGSYEAF
TRBV6-4 | TRBD1 | ASSKGTGSSGELF
TRBV5-1 | TRBD2 | ASSKSGEETQY
TRBV7-2 | TRBD2 | ASSLNRGGLGETQY